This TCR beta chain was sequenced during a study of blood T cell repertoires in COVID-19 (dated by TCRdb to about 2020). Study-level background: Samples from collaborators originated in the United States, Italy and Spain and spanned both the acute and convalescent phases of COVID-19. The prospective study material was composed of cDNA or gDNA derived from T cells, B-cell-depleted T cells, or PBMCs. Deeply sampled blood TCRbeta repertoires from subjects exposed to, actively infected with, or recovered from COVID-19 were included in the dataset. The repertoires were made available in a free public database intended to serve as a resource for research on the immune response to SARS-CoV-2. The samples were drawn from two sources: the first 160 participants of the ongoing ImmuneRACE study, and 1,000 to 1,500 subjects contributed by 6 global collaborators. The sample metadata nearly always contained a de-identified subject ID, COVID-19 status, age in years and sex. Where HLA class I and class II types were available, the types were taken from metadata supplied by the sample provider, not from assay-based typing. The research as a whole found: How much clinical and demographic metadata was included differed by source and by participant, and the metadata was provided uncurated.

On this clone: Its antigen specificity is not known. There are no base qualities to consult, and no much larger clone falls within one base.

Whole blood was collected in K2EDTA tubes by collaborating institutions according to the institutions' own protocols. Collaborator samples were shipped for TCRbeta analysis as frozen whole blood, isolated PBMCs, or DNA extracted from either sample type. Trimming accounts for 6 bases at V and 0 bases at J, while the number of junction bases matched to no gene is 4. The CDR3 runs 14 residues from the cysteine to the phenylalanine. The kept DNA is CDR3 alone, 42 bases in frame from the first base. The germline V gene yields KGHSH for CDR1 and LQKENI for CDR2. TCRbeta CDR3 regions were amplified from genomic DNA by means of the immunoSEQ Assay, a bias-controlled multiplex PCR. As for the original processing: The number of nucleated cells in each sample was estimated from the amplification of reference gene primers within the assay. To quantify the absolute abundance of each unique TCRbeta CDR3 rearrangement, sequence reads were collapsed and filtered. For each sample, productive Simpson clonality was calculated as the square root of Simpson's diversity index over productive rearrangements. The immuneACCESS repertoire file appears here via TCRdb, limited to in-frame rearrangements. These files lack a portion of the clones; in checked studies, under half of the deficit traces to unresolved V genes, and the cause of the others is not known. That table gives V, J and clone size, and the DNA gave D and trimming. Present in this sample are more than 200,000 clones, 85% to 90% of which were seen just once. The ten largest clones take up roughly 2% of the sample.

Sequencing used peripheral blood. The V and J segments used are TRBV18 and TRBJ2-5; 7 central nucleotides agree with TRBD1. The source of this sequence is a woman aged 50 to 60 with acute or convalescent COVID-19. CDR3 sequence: CASSRQGYQETQYF. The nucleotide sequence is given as TGTGCCAGCTCCCGACAGGGATACCAAGAGACCCAGTACTTC.